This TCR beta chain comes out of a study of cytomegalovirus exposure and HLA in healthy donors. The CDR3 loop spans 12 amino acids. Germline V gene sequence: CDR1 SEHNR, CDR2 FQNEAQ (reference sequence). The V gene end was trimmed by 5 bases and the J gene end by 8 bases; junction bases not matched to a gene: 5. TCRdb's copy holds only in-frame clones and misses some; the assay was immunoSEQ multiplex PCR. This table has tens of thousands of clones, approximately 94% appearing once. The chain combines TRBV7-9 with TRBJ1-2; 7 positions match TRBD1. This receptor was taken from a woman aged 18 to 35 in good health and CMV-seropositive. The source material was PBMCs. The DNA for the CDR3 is TGTGCCAGCAGCCGACAGGGTGGAGGCTACACCTTC. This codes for CASSRQGGGYTF. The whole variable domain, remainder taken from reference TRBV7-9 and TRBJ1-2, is DTGVSQNPRHKITKRGQNVTFRCDPISEHNRLYWYRQTLGQGPEFLTYFQNEAQLEKSRLLSDRFSAERPKGSFSTLEIQRTEQGDSAMYLCASSRQGGGYTFGSGTRLTVV.